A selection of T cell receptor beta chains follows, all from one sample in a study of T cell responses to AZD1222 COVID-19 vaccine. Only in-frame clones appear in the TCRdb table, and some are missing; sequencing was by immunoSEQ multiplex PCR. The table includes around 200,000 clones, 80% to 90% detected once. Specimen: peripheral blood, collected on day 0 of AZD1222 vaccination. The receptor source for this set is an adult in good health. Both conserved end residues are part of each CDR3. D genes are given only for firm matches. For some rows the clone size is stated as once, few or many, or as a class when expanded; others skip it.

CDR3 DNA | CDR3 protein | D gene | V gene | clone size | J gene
TGTGCCAGCAGCACTTTTACGGGGGTTACCTACGAGCAGTACTTC | CASSTFTGVTYEQYF | . | TRBV7-2 | . | TRBJ2-7
TGTGCCAGTAGTACGACAGGGAGTCGCACTGAAGCTTTCTTT | CASSTTGSRTEAFF | TRBD1 | TRBV19 | few | TRBJ1-1
TGTGCCAGCAGTTATAGTTCTAGCGGGAGCGGTGAGCAGTTCTTC | CASSYSSSGSGEQFF | TRBD2 | TRBV6-6 | . | TRBJ2-1
TGTGCCAGCAGTGAAGGGATAGCGGGGGCAGATACGCAGTATTTT | CASSEGIAGADTQYF | TRBD2 | TRBV6-1 | . | TRBJ2-3
TGTGCCAGCACCTCCGGTTGGAACTATGGCTACACCTTC | CASTSGWNYGYTF | . | TRBV28 | . | TRBJ1-2
TGTGCCAGCAGCCCCTGGGGGACAGGGGGCTTCTACGAGCAGTACTTC | CASSPWGTGGFYEQYF | TRBD1 | TRBV7-2 | once | TRBJ2-7
TGTGCCACCAGCAGAGCCGGTTTGGGACAGGGGTCCTACAATGAGCAGTTCTTC | CATSRAGLGQGSYNEQFF | TRBD1 | TRBV15 | few | TRBJ2-1
TGTGCCAGCAGTGCCACACTAGCGGGAAGGGAGACCCAGTACTTC | CASSATLAGRETQYF | TRBD2 | TRBV2 | . | TRBJ2-5
TGTGCCAGCAGCGGGGGACTAGATTCCTACAATGAGCAGTTCTTC | CASSGGLDSYNEQFF | TRBD2 | TRBV5-4 | . | TRBJ2-1
TGTGCCAGCAGCTTTTCAGGGGCCGGCCCTGGAAACACCATATATTTT | CASSFSGAGPGNTIYF | . | TRBV7-2 | . | TRBJ1-3
TGTGCCAGCAGCCAACGAGATGACACTGAAGCTTTCTTT | CASSQRDDTEAFF | . | TRBV7-9 | . | TRBJ1-1
TGTGCCAGCAGCTGGCCCGGGACACAGAGCTCCTATAATTCACCCCTCCACTTT | CASSWPGTQSSYNSPLHF | . | TRBV7-2 | . | TRBJ1-6
TGTGCCAGCAGCTTGAACAGGGCCGGGACTGAAGCTTTCTTT | CASSLNRAGTEAFF | . | TRBV5-4 | few | TRBJ1-1
TGTGCCAGCAGTCGCTCCGAGGGGGACGAGCAGTACTTC | CASSRSEGDEQYF | . | TRBV6-5 | . | TRBJ2-7
TGTGCCAGTAGTCCCCGGGACGCGGTGAATGGCGGGGAGCTGTTTTTT | CASSPRDAVNGGELFF | . | TRBV19 | once | TRBJ2-2
TGTGCCAGCAGTTATGTCTTCGAGGGTGGCTACACCTTC | CASSYVFEGGYTF | . | TRBV28 | . | TRBJ1-2
TGTGCCAGCAGTGACTGGGGGGCTGGGGCCAACGTCCTGACTTTC | CASSDWGAGANVLTF | . | TRBV25-1 | . | TRBJ2-6
TGTGCCATCAGTGAGTCAGGGGGCGGTTATGGCTACACCTTC | CAISESGGGYGYTF | TRBD1 | TRBV10-3 | . | TRBJ1-2
TGTGCCAGCAGTTTACTCCTCAGGGAGGGGGCGAACACTGAAGCTTTCTTT | CASSLLLREGANTEAFF | TRBD1 | TRBV27 | . | TRBJ1-1
TGTGCCAGCAGTGCATTTGGGTGGGAGGCTTTGAACACCGGGGAGCTGTTTTTT | CASSAFGWEALNTGELFF | . | TRBV25-1 | . | TRBJ2-2
TGTGCCACCAGCAGAGATAAGGGGGTCAATCAGCCCCAGCATTTT | CATSRDKGVNQPQHF | . | TRBV15 | . | TRBJ1-5
TGCAGTGCTAGTTCTGGGACAGGAGATGAGCAGTTCTTC | CSASSGTGDEQFF | TRBD1 | TRBV20-1 | once | TRBJ2-1
TGTGCCAGCAGCGGCGGACAGGGGGGAGCAACCGAGCAGTACTTC | CASSGGQGGATEQYF | TRBD1 | TRBV5-4 | few | TRBJ2-7
TGTGCCTGGAGTTTAGACAGGGCCCCTAGACTGTTTTTT | CAWSLDRAPRLFF | TRBD1 | TRBV30 | . | TRBJ1-4
TGTGCCAGCAGCTTATTTCCGGACCAAGAGACCCAGTACTTC | CASSLFPDQETQYF | . | TRBV7-3 | . | TRBJ2-5
TGTGCCAGCAGCCCGCTGTTGACGAACACTGAAGCTTTCTTT | CASSPLLTNTEAFF | . | TRBV27 | . | TRBJ1-1
TGTGCCAGCAGCTCGGGGCGGGGGGCCTTGATGGAGACCCAGTACTTC | CASSSGRGALMETQYF | TRBD2 | TRBV4-2 | . | TRBJ2-5
TGTGCCAGCAGCCCCACCGGACAGCAAGGGTATGGCTACACCTTC | CASSPTGQQGYGYTF | . | TRBV7-9 | . | TRBJ1-2
TGTGCCAGCAGCGTAGGTGACGCTCCCTACGAGCAGTACTTC | CASSVGDAPYEQYF | . | TRBV9 | . | TRBJ2-7
TGTGCCAGCAGCCCGGGCGCGCCCCCTGAGACCCAGTACTTC | CASSPGAPPETQYF | . | TRBV3-1/TRBV3-2 | . | TRBJ2-5
TGTGCCAGTAGTCTCGGGGGCTGGGAGACCCAGTACTTC | CASSLGGWETQYF | . | TRBV19 | . | TRBJ2-5
TGCGCCAGTACGGACAGGGCCACCGGGGAGCTGTTTTTT | CASTDRATGELFF | TRBD1 | TRBV5-1 | . | TRBJ2-2
TGTGCCACCCCGTGGGGACCTTACAATGAGCAGTTCTTC | CATPWGPYNEQFF | . | TRBV7-9 | . | TRBJ2-1
TGCGCCAGCAGTGAGCCCGGACAGGGGATGAACACTGAAGCTTTCTTT | CASSEPGQGMNTEAFF | TRBD1 | TRBV10-1 | . | TRBJ1-1
TGTGCCAGCAGCTTATCGGCCTACGAGCAGTACTTC | CASSLSAYEQYF | . | TRBV7-8 | once | TRBJ2-7
TGTGCCAGCAGTGAAACAGGAGGTAGGGACTACGAGCAGTACTTC | CASSETGGRDYEQYF | . | TRBV6-1 | . | TRBJ2-7
TGTGCCAGTAGGCTCCCGGGACAGGGGCAACAGCCCCAGCATTTT | CASRLPGQGQQPQHF | TRBD1 | TRBV19 | . | TRBJ1-5
TGTGCCAGCAGTCGGAGCCGCCACGAGCAGTACTTC | CASSRSRHEQYF | . | TRBV3-1/TRBV3-2 | . | TRBJ2-7
TGTGCCAGCAGTGCCCGGCTAGCGGGAGACACCGGGGAGCTGTTTTTT | CASSARLAGDTGELFF | TRBD2 | TRBV6-1 | . | TRBJ2-2
TGTGCCACCAGCAGGGACAGGGAAGGAAAGACCCAGTACTTC | CATSRDREGKTQYF | TRBD1 | TRBV24-1 | . | TRBJ2-5
TGTGCCAGCAGTCCCTACGTCTCACTAGCGGGCAGCACAGATACGCAGTATTTT | CASSPYVSLAGSTDTQYF | TRBD2 | TRBV27 | . | TRBJ2-3
TGTGCCAGCAGTGAATATCGGCTAGAGAGCTACAATGAGCAGTTCTTC | CASSEYRLESYNEQFF | . | TRBV25-1 | . | TRBJ2-1
TGTGCCAGTAGTCCCGGGGGTCCCCAAGAGACCCAGTACTTC | CASSPGGPQETQYF | . | TRBV19 | . | TRBJ2-5
TGTGCCAGCAGCGTAGGCGGGGGGGTTGTTGAGCAGTTCTTC | CASSVGGGVVEQFF | TRBD2 | TRBV9 | once | TRBJ2-1
TGTGCCAGCAGCTTAGATCTTCCAGGGACAGGGATAGAGGAGCAGTACTTC | CASSLDLPGTGIEEQYF | TRBD1 | TRBV11-2 | few | TRBJ2-7
TGTGCCAGCAGCACCCCAACGGCCAACGTCCTGACTTTC | CASSTPTANVLTF | . | TRBV5-4 | . | TRBJ2-6
TGTGCCAGCAGCGTAGCTGGACTCCGTGAGCAGTTCTTC | CASSVAGLREQFF | . | TRBV9 | once | TRBJ2-1
TGTGCCAGCAGTTTACCCTACTGGGGACAGCCATACGAGCAGTACTTC | CASSLPYWGQPYEQYF | TRBD1 | TRBV28 | . | TRBJ2-7
TGTGCCAGCAGCGTCGGGCTAGCGGGTTCAGATACGCAGTATTTT | CASSVGLAGSDTQYF | TRBD2 | TRBV9 | once | TRBJ2-3
TGTGCCAGCAGGGGACAGGGAGGTCAGCCCCAGCATTTT | CASRGQGGQPQHF | TRBD1 | TRBV12-3/TRBV12-4 | . | TRBJ1-5
TGTGCCAGCAGAGCGGACCTCAGTAGGGGCTACACCTTC | CASRADLSRGYTF | . | TRBV12-3/TRBV12-4 | . | TRBJ1-2